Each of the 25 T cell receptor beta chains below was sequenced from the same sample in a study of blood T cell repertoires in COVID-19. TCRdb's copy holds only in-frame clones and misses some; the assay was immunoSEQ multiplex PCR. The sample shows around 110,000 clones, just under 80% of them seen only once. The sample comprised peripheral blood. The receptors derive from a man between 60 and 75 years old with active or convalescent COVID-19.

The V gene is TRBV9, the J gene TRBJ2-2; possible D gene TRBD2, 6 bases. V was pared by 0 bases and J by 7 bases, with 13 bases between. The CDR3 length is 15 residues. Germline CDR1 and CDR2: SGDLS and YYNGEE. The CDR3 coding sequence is TGTGCCAGCAGCGTAGTTGGGGGAGGACACGGGGAGCTGTTTTTT. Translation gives CASSVVGGGHGELFF.

The CDR3 region is CASSFGTGVGNTIYF. CDR3 bases: TGTGCCAGCAGCTTCGGGACAGGGGTTGGAAACACCATATATTTT. The V and J genes are TRBV11-2 and TRBJ1-3; 10 bases fit TRBD1. V lost 3 bases to trimming and J lost 3 bases; unmatched junction nucleotides: 2. The CDR3 sequence is 15 residues long. CDR1 is SGHAT, CDR2 FQNNGV, per germline.

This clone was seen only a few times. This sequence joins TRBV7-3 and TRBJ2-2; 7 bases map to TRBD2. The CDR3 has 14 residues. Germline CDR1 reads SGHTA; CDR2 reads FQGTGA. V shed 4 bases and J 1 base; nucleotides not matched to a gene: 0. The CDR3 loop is CASSSSGNTGELFF. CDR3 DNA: TGTGCCAGCAGCTCTAGCGGGAACACCGGGGAGCTGTTTTTT.

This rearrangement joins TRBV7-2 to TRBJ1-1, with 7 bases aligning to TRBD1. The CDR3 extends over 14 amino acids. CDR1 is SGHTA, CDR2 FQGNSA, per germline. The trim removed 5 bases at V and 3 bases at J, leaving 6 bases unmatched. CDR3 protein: CASSTHRGYTEAFF. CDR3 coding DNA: TGTGCCAGCAGCACGCACAGGGGCTACACTGAAGCTTTCTTT.

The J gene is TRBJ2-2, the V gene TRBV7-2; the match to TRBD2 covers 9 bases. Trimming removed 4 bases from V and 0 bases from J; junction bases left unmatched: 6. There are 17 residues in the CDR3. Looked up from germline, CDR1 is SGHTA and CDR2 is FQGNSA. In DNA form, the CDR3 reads TGTGCCAGCAGCTACGATCGACTAGCGGCGAACACCGGGGAGCTGTTTTTT. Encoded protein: CASSYDRLAANTGELFF.

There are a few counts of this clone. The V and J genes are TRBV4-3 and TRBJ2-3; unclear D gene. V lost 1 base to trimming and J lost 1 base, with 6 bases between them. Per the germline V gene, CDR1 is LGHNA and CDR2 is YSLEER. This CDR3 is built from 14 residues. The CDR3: CASSQAPGTDTQYF. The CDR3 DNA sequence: TGCGCCAGCAGCCAAGCCCCTGGCACAGATACGCAGTATTTT.

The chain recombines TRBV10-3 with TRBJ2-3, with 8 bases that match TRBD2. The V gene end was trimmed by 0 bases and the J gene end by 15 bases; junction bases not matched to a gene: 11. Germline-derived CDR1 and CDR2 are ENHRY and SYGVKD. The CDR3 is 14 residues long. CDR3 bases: TGTGCCATCAGTGAGTCCTTGGGCCGGGAGGGTATCTATTTT. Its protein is CAISESLGREGIYF.

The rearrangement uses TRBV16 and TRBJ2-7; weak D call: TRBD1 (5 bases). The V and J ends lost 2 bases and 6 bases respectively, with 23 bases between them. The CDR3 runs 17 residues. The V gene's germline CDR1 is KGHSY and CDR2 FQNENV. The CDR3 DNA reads TGTGCCAGCAGCCAACGCGCCGCGACGGCAGCTAGGGGCGAGCAGTACTTC. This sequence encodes CASSQRAATAARGEQYF.

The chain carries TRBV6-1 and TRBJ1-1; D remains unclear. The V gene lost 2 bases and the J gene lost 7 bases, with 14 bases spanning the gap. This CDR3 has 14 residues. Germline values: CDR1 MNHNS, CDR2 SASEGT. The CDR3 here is CASSESYRGSEAFF. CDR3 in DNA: TGTGCCAGCAGTGAATCCTATCGGGGTAGTGAAGCTTTCTTT.

In DNA form, the CDR3 reads TGTGCCAGCAGCTTAAACAGGGAAGTGGTTGGCTACACCTTC. Amino acids: CASSLNREVVGYTF. This chain connects TRBV7-9 to TRBJ1-2; possibly TRBD1 for D (6 bases). Germline V CDR1 and CDR2: SEHNR, FQNEAQ (reference sequence). This CDR3 spans 14 amino acids. V gave up 2 bases and J gave up 7 bases, with 14 bases separating them.

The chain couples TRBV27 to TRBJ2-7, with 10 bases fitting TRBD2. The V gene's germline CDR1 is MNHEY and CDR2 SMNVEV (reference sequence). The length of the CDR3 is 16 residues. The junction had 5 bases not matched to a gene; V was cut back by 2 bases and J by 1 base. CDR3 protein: CASSLSASGGSYEQYF. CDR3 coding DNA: TGTGCCAGCAGTTTAAGCGCTAGCGGGGGTTCCTACGAGCAGTACTTC.

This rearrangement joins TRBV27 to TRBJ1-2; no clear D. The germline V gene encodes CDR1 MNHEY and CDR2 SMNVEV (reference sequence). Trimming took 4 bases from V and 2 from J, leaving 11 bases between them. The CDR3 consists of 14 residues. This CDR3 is CASSSRGPNYGYTF. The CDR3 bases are TGTGCCAGCAGTTCCCGTGGCCCGAACTATGGCTACACCTTC.

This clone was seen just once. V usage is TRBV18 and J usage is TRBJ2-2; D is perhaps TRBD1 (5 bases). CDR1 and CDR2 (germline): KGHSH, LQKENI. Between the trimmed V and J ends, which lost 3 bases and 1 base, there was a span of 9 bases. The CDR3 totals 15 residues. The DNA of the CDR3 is TGTGCCAGCTCACCGGGGCCCCTGAACACCGGGGAGCTGTTTTTT. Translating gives CASSPGPLNTGELFF.

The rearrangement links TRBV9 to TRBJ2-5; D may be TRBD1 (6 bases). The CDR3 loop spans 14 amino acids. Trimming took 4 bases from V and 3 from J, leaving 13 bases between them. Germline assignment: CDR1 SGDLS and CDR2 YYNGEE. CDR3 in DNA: TGTGCCAGCAGCCCTGGGGGCGTCGAAGAGACCCAGTACTTC. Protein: CASSPGGVEETQYF.

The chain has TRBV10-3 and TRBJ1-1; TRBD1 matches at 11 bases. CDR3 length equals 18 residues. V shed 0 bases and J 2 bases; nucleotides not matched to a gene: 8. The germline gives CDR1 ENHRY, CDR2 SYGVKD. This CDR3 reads CAISESRDRGIRNTEAFF. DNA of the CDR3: TGTGCCATCAGTGAGTCGAGGGACAGGGGGATCAGAAACACTGAAGCTTTCTTT.

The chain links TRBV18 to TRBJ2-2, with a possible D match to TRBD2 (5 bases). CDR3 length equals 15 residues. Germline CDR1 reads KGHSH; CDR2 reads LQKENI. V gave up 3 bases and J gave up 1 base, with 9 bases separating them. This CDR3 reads CASSPASLNTGELFF. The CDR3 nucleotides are TGTGCCAGCTCACCGGCTAGCTTGAACACCGGGGAGCTGTTTTTT.

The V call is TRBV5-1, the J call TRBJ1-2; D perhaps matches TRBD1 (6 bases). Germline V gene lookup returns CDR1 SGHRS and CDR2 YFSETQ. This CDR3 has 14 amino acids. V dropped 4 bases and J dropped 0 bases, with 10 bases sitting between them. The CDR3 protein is CASSPDSSNYGYTF. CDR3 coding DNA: TGCGCCAGCAGCCCGGACAGCTCTAACTATGGCTACACCTTC.

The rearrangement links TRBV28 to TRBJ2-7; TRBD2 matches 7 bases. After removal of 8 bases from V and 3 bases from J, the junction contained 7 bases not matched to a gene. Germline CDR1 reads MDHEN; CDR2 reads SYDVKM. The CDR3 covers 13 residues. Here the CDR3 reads CASRSGTHYEQYF. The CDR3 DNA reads TGTGCCAGCCGGAGCGGGACTCACTACGAGCAGTACTTC.

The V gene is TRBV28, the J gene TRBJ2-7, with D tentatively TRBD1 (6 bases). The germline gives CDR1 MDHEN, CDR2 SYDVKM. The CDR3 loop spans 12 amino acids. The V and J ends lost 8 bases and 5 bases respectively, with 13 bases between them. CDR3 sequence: CASSLTGNEQYF. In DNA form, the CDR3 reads TGTGCCAGCTCACTCACAGGGAACGAGCAGTACTTC.

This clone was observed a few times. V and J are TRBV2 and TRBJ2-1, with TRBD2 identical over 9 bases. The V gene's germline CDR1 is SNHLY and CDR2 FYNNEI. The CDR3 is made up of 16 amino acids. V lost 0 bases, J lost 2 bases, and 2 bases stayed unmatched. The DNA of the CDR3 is TGTGCCAGCAGTGAAGCAGCGGGAGGTACCTACAATGAGCAGTTCTTC. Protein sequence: CASSEAAGGTYNEQFF.

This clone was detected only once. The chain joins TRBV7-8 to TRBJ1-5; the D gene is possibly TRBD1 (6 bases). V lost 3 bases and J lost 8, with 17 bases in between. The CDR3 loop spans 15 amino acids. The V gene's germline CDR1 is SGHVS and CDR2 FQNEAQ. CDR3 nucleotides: TGTGCCAGCAGCTTGATGCTCAGGGGTGGGGAGCCCCAGCATTTT. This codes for CASSLMLRGGEPQHF.

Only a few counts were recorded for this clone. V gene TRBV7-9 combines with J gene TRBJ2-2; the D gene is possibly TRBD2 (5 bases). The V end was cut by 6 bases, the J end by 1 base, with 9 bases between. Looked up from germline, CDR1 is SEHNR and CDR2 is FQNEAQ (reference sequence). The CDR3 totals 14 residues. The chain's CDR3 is CASRYEGNTGELFF. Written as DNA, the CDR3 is TGTGCCAGCAGATACGAGGGGAACACCGGGGAGCTGTTTTTT.

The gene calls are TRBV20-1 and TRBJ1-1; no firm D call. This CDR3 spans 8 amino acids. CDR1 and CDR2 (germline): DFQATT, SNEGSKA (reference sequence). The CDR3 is CECRRAFF. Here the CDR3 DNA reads TGCGAGTGCCGGAGGGCTTTCTTT.

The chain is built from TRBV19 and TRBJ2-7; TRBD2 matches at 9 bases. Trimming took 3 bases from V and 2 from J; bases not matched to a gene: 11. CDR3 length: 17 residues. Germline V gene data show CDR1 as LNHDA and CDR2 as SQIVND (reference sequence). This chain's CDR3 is CASSIGGVAGVPYEQYF. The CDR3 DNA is TGTGCCAGTAGTATCGGAGGGGTAGCGGGAGTGCCCTACGAGCAGTACTTC.

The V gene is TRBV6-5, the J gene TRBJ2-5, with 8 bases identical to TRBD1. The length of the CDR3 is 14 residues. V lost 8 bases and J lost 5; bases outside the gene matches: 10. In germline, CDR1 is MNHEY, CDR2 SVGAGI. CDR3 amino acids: CASGGQGGEETQYF. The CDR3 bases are TGTGCCAGCGGAGGACAGGGTGGGGAGGAGACCCAGTACTTC.